The 24 T cell receptor beta chains listed next were all sequenced from one sample in a study of blood T cells in healthy people across ages. Together with a sample-barcoded 5' primer, a J-beta primer mix was included in a second PCR lasting about 7 to 11 cycles. MiXCR, run by TCRdb on the 5' RACE reads, gives a single entry per CDR3 protein. Here the sample spans approximately 1.5 million distinct CDR3 sequences, roughly 32% being singletons. The sample comprised blood. Receptors originate from a woman between 25 and 40 years old in good health.

As DNA, the CDR3 is TGTGCCAGCAACACCTCAGCGGGGGTCCAAGAGACCCAGTACTTC. Translating gives CASNTSAGVQETQYF. The rearrangement joins TRBV9 to TRBJ2-5, with 8 bases matching TRBD2. Germline assignment: CDR1 SGDLS and CDR2 YYNGEE. Trimming removed 6 bases from V and 1 base from J; junction bases left unmatched: 8. CDR3 size: 15 residues.

This clonotype was counted between two and nine times. V usage is TRBV5-1 and J usage is TRBJ2-5; 7 nucleotides line up with TRBD2. V shed 4 bases and J 3 bases; nucleotides not matched to a gene: 6. The CDR3 extends over 14 amino acids. Germline V gives CDR1 SGHRS, CDR2 YFSETQ. In DNA, the CDR3 is TGCGCCAGCAGCGCCCGGCGGGAGAAAGAGACCCAGTACTTC. Encoded protein: CASSARREKETQYF.

Worth noting for this clonotype: An end of the junction does not agree with germline; a read error may underlie this. This sequence joins TRBV15 and TRBJ1-4; unclear D gene. The germline V gene has CDR1 LNHNV and CDR2 YYDKDF (reference sequence). CDR3 length: 15 amino acids. CDR3 nucleotide sequence: TGTACCACCAGCAGAGGTCAAGGGCTTAATGAAAAACTGTTTTTT. Amino acid sequence: CTTSRGQGLNEKLFF.

This clonotype was counted between two and nine times. This chain uses TRBV20-1 with TRBJ2-1; TRBD2 might be the D (7 bases). Germline CDR1 and CDR2: DFQATT and SNEGSKA (reference sequence). Trimming removed 5 bases from V and 4 bases from J, with 18 bases in between. The CDR3 loop spans 15 amino acids. The CDR3 sequence: CSAPRGAQKYNEQFF. As DNA, the CDR3 is TGCAGTGCTCCTCGGGGGGCCCAGAAGTACAATGAGCAGTTCTTC.

There are a few counts of this clonotype. This CDR3 reads CASSSGGGQINEQFF. The CDR3 region has the DNA TGTGCCAGCAGCTCGGGGGGGGGACAGATCAATGAGCAGTTCTTC. The chain joins TRBV9 to TRBJ2-1; TRBD2 is a possible D gene (8 bases). This CDR3 comprises 15 residues. CDR1 and CDR2 from the germline V gene are SGDLS and YYNGEE. V lost 4 bases, J lost 6 bases, and 17 bases lay in between.

This clonotype was picked up a small number of times. The chain carries TRBV4-2 and TRBJ2-4; D perhaps matches TRBD1 (6 bases). The germline V gene has CDR1 LGHNA and CDR2 YNFKEQ. The CDR3 loop spans 16 amino acids. The germline V and J ends were trimmed by 0 bases and 5 bases, with 14 bases remaining between them. The CDR3 is CASSQEVRGTQNIQYF. The CDR3 DNA reads as TGTGCCAGCAGCCAAGAGGTTAGGGGGACCCAAAACATTCAGTACTTC.

This clonotype was counted between two and nine times. The CDR3 loop is CSARDQLAGNYNEQFF. The CDR3, as DNA: TGCAGTGCTAGAGACCAGCTAGCGGGGAATTACAATGAGCAGTTCTTC. V is TRBV20-1 and J is TRBJ2-1; 9 bases align to TRBD2. Per germline, CDR1 DFQATT and CDR2 SNEGSKA (reference sequence). V was clipped by 0 bases and J by 4 bases; unmatched bases: 7. The CDR3 loop spans 16 amino acids.

The V gene is TRBV12-3 or TRBV12-4, the J gene TRBJ2-1; 12 bases fit TRBD2. V lost 6 bases to trimming and J lost 6 bases; unmatched junction nucleotides: 18. The CDR3 runs 19 residues. CDR3 nucleotides: TGTGCCAGCAGCCCTAGGACTAGCGGGATCCGATGGGGCGGCAATGAGCAGTTCTTC. It specifies CASSPRTSGIRWGGNEQFF.

This clonotype was seen more than once but under ten times. The rearrangement links TRBV20-1 to TRBJ2-3; D may be TRBD2 (5 bases). The ends were cut back, 5 bases at V and 7 bases at J, with 16 bases in the middle. Germline V lookup: CDR1 DFQATT, CDR2 SNEGSKA (reference sequence). CDR3 length equals 13 residues. The CDR3 reads CSADAGPGNTQYF. CDR3 nucleotide sequence: TGCAGTGCTGATGCCGGCCCGGGGAATACGCAGTATTTT.

J is TRBJ2-5 and V is TRBV13; 10 bases line up with TRBD2. This CDR3 contains 15 residues. Germline CDR1 is PRHDT and CDR2 is FYEKMQ (reference sequence). Trimming removed 5 bases from V and 0 bases from J; junction bases left unmatched: 3. This CDR3 reads CASSPGTSDQETQYF. In DNA, the CDR3 is TGTGCCAGCAGCCCCGGGACTAGCGACCAAGAGACCCAGTACTTC.

The J gene is TRBJ2-7, the V gene TRBV20-1; 14 bases align to TRBD2. The V gene's germline CDR1 is DFQATT and CDR2 SNEGSKA (reference sequence). The junction had 8 bases not matched to a gene; V was cut back by 5 bases and J by 2 bases. There are 16 residues in the CDR3. CDR3 region: CSAWGLAGETTYEQYF. The CDR3, as DNA: TGCAGTGCTTGGGGACTAGCGGGGGAAACCACCTACGAGCAGTACTTC.

V gene TRBV7-7 combines with J gene TRBJ2-1; 10 positions agree with TRBD2. The germline V gene encodes CDR1 SSHAT and CDR2 FNYEAQ (reference sequence). The CDR3 sequence is 15 residues long. Losses at the gene ends were 4 bases for V and 4 bases for J; bases not matched to a gene: 4. The CDR3, as DNA: TGTGCCAGCAGCTCAGCGGGGGGGGGTTACAATGAGCAGTTCTTC. This translates into CASSSAGGGYNEQFF.

There are a few counts of this clonotype. The rearrangement joins TRBV20-1 to TRBJ1-2; 9 bases fit TRBD1. The V gene's germline CDR1 is DFQATT and CDR2 SNEGSKA (reference sequence). V gave up 6 bases and J gave up 3 bases; unmatched junction bases: 8. The CDR3 consists of 14 residues. The CDR3 nucleotides are TGCAGTGCCAAAACCGGGACAGGGTACTATGGCTACACCTTC. Amino acids: CSAKTGTGYYGYTF.

The CDR3 here is CASSFSAGPPDTQYF. The CDR3 coding sequence is TGCGCCAGCAGCTTTTCCGCGGGACCGCCAGATACGCAGTATTTT. This chain connects TRBV5-1 to TRBJ2-3; TRBD2 is a possible D gene (6 bases). CDR3 length equals 15 residues. The germline CDR1 and CDR2 sequences are SGHRS and YFSETQ. Trimming pared 2 bases from V and 4 bases from J, leaving 14 bases between.

This rearrangement joins TRBV2 to TRBJ2-5; 14 nucleotides align to TRBD2. The J segment lost 4 bases and the V segment lost 7 bases, leaving 5 bases of the junction unmatched. This CDR3 region has 15 residues. Germline V lookup: CDR1 SNHLY, CDR2 FYNNEI. The CDR3 spells CASTRGLAGVETQYF. The DNA for the CDR3 is TGTGCCAGCACCCGGGGACTAGCGGGAGTAGAGACCCAGTACTTC. Complete variable domain (other parts from reference TRBV2 and TRBJ2-5): EPEVTQTPSHQVTQMGQEVILRCVPISNHLYFYWYRQILGQKVEFLVSFYNNEISEKSEIFDDQFSVERPDGSNFTLKIRSTKLEDSAMYFCASTRGLAGVETQYFGPGTRLLVL.

This clonotype was seen a handful of times. This rearrangement joins TRBV20-1 to TRBJ2-7, with D tentatively TRBD2 (6 bases). This CDR3 region has 13 residues. The germline V and J ends were trimmed by 6 bases and 4 bases, with 16 bases remaining between them. Germline V gene data show CDR1 as DFQATT and CDR2 as SNEGSKA (reference sequence). The CDR3 loop reads CSAPARGMYEQYF. The CDR3 DNA sequence: TGCAGTGCGCCAGCACGGGGGATGTACGAGCAGTACTTC.

On this clonotype: The junction shows a germline mismatch at one end, possibly a read error. The J gene is TRBJ2-7, the V gene TRBV7-6; TRBD1 aligns across 7 bases. There are 16 residues in the CDR3. CDR1 is SGHVS and CDR2 is FNYEAQ in the germline V gene. Here the CDR3 DNA reads TGTACCAGCAGCTTATACATGCGACAGGGTTTCCACGAGCAGTACTTC. Protein product: CTSSLYMRQGFHEQYF.

This clonotype was recorded a few times. The chain is built from TRBV9 and TRBJ1-1, with TRBD1 identical over 10 bases. Looked up from germline, CDR1 is SGDLS and CDR2 is YYNGEE. The ends lost 2 bases at V and 7 bases at J; junction bases unmatched: 8. The CDR3 is 15 amino acids. The CDR3 DNA sequence: TGTGCCAGCAGCGTGTACGGGACAGGGGCTGATGAAGCTTTCTTT. Its protein product is CASSVYGTGADEAFF.

This clonotype has a single count. The rearrangement links TRBV24-1 to TRBJ2-7, with D maybe TRBD2 (6 bases). Near its end, the DNA agrees better with TRBJ2-5, so the J call may be wrong. The CDR3 runs to 15 residues. The germline CDR1 and CDR2 sequences are KGHDR and SFDVKD. The CDR3 region is CATSDPGTPEETQYF. DNA for the CDR3: TGTGCCACCAGTGATCCCGGGACTCCTGAGGAGACCCAGTACTTC.

This clonotype appeared many times. The chain uses TRBV27 and TRBJ2-1, with D hard to call. Germline assignment: CDR1 MNHEY and CDR2 SMNVEV (reference sequence). The length of the CDR3 is 12 residues. V lost 5 bases and J 5 bases, leaving 7 bases between the germline ends. In nucleotides, the CDR3 is TGTGCCAGCAGTCAGTGGAACAATGAGCAGTTCTTC. Its protein is CASSQWNNEQFF.

The chain is built from TRBV20-1 and TRBJ2-1; D may correspond to TRBD1 or TRBD2 (6 bases each). Trimming removed 8 bases at V and 0 bases at J, with 17 bases between. The V gene's germline CDR1 is DFQATT and CDR2 SNEGSKA (reference sequence). This CDR3 is built from 15 residues. This CDR3 is CSLDKGGFSYNEQFF. In nucleotides, the CDR3 is TGCAGTCTGGATAAGGGGGGTTTCTCCTACAATGAGCAGTTCTTC.

The chain links TRBV25-1 to TRBJ1-2; possibly TRBD1 for D (5 bases). The V end was cut by 0 bases, the J end by 3 bases, with 11 bases between. The CDR3 has 15 amino acids. From germline, CDR1 is MGHDK and CDR2 SYGVNS. The CDR3 nucleotides read TGTGCCAGCAGTGAATACGGGGGAAAGGACTATGGCTACACCTTC. Its translation is CASSEYGGKDYGYTF.

The sample holds a few counts of this clonotype. The V gene is TRBV6-1, the J gene TRBJ1-2; D gene unclear. The CDR3 has 12 residues. Trimming cost V 8 bases and J 8 bases, with 15 bases left between them. Germline values: CDR1 MNHNS, CDR2 SASEGT. This CDR3 is CASPKPRKGYTF. The DNA of the CDR3 is TGTGCCAGCCCGAAACCACGGAAAGGCTACACCTTC.

This clonotype has a handful of counts. V gene TRBV5-5 combines with J gene TRBJ1-2; D is undetermined. The germline CDR1 and CDR2 sequences are SGHKS and YYEKEE (reference sequence). The CDR3 is 15 amino acids. V shed 5 bases and J shed 8 bases, with 22 bases lying between them. CDR3 residues: CASSPATPANSGYTF. The CDR3 nucleotides are TGTGCCAGCAGTCCCGCGACCCCTGCTAACTCCGGCTACACCTTC. Together with reference TRBV5-5 and TRBJ1-2, the CDR3 gives the full variable domain: DAGVTQSPTHLIKTRGQQVTLRCSPISGHKSVSWYQQVLGQGPQFIFQYYEKEERGRGNFPDRFSARQFPNYSSELNVNALLLGDSALYLCASSPATPANSGYTFGSGTRLTVV.